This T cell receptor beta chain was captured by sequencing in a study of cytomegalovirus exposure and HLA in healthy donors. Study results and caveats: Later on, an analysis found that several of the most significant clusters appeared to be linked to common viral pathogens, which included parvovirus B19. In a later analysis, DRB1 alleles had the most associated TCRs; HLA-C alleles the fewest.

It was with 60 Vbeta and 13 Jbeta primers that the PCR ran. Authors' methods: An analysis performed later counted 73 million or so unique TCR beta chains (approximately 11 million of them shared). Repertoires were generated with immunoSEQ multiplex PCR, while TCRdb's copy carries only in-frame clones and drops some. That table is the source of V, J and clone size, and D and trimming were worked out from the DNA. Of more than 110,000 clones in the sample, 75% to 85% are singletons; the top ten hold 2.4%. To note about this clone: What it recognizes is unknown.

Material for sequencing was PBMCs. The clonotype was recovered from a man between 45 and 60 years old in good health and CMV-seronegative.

CDR3 amino acids: CASSSNRVIGELFF. The CDR3 nucleotides read TGTGCCAGTAGTTCGAACAGGGTGATCGGGGAGCTGTTTTTT. The rearrangement uses TRBV19 and TRBJ2-2; a possible D gene is TRBD1 (6 bases). Trimming shortened V by 5 bases and J by 7 bases, and 14 bases separated the two germline ends. The CDR3 covers 14 residues. Germline loops: CDR1 LNHDA, CDR2 SQIVND (reference sequence).